These 32 T cell receptor beta chains originate from one sample sequenced in a study of CD8+ T cells in alopecia areata. Treatment in this sample: oral pan-JAK inhibitor, 5-10 mg twice daily. It was cDNA, reverse transcribed from extracted RNA, that served as the sequencing template. Measured with immunoSEQ multiplex PCR; TCRdb has only the in-frame clones, and not every one. This repertoire shows about 200,000 clones, 58% found once; its top ten account for 5.5% to 6%. Specimen: CD4+ T cells sorted from blood, collected at week 24, from a patient treated with tofacitinib. These receptors came from a human donor with alopecia areata.

This clone was detected a few times. The same CDR3 also results from other DNA sequences found in this sample. The rearrangement uses TRBV29-1 and TRBJ1-1; possibly TRBD1 for D (6 bases). Germline V gene sequence: CDR1 SQVTM, CDR2 ANQGSEA. The CDR3 covers 14 residues. Trimming cost V 5 bases and J 0 bases, with 13 bases left between them. In DNA form, the CDR3 reads TGCAGCGTTACCGGGGGGGGCATGAACACTGAAGCTTTCTTT. Amino acid sequence: CSVTGGGMNTEAFF.

The chain couples TRBV2 to TRBJ2-2, with D maybe TRBD1 (6 bases). The CDR3 runs to 16 residues. Germline assignment: CDR1 SNHLY and CDR2 FYNNEI. Trimming cost V 0 bases and J 0 bases, with 8 bases left between them. The DNA of the CDR3 is TGTGCCAGCAGTGAAGCGGGGGCTTCGAACACCGGGGAGCTGTTTTTT. It translates to CASSEAGASNTGELFF.

The rearrangement joins TRBV20-1 to TRBJ1-1, with D uncertain. The CDR3 spans 11 residues. Trimming cost V 6 bases and J 5 bases, with 10 bases left between them. Looked up from germline, CDR1 is DFQATT and CDR2 is SNEGSKA (reference sequence). The CDR3 is CSAPEETEAFF. The CDR3 DNA follows: TGCAGTGCCCCGGAGGAGACTGAAGCTTTCTTT.

The chain employs TRBV9 and TRBJ2-2; D call uncertain. The CDR3 length is 13 residues. V shed 2 bases and J shed 7 bases, with 9 bases lying between them. CDR1 is SGDLS and CDR2 is YYNGEE in the germline V gene. CDR3 DNA sequence: TGTGCCAGCAGCGTGACCCACAGCGGGGAGCTGTTTTTT. Translated: CASSVTHSGELFF.

This chain joins TRBV7-2 and TRBJ1-4; D gene uncertain. Trimming removed 3 bases from V and 2 bases from J, with 7 bases in between. The CDR3 is 14 residues long. In germline, CDR1 is SGHTA, CDR2 FQGNSA. The CDR3 DNA reads as TGTGCCAGCAGCTTTAGCCAGACTAATGAAAAACTGTTTTTT. The encoded protein is CASSFSQTNEKLFF.

This chain joins TRBV20-1 and TRBJ2-6; no clear D gene. The CDR3 loop spans 11 amino acids. CDR1 DFQATT and CDR2 SNEGSKA come from the germline V gene (reference sequence). Trimming stripped 4 bases from V and 3 bases from J, with 1 base between. CDR3 protein: CSANGANVLTF. As DNA, the CDR3 is TGCAGTGCTAATGGGGCCAACGTCCTGACTTTC.

The V and J genes are TRBV30 and TRBJ1-2; no firm D call. CDR1 and CDR2 from the germline V gene are GTSNPN and SVGIG (reference sequence). Trimming stripped 5 bases from V and 5 bases from J, with 6 bases between. The CDR3 is made up of 10 amino acids. In nucleotides, the CDR3 is TGTGCCTGGGGCGTTTATGGCTACACCTTC. Protein product: CAWGVYGYTF.

This clone has only a few counts. The rearrangement links TRBV6-6 to TRBJ2-1, with D hard to call. The length of the CDR3 is 14 residues. Germline V gene sequence: CDR1 MNHNY, CDR2 SVGAGI (reference sequence). The V end lost 2 bases, the J end lost 4 bases, and 9 bases lay between the germline ends. The CDR3 DNA sequence: TGTGCCAGCAGTTACCGCCCCCGGTACAATGAGCAGTTCTTC. Protein: CASSYRPRYNEQFF.

The gene calls are TRBV18 and TRBJ2-4, with a weak D call TRBD1 (6 bases). From germline, CDR1 is KGHSH and CDR2 LQKENI. Trimming removed 2 bases at V and 6 bases at J, with 11 bases between. CDR3 size: 14 residues. CDR3 in DNA: TGTGCCAGCTCACCAGACAGGTCCTCAAACATTCAGTACTTC. It translates to CASSPDRSSNIQYF.

There are a few counts of this clone. This rearrangement joins TRBV25-1 to TRBJ2-7; D unclear. The CDR3 totals 12 residues. Germline loops: CDR1 MGHDK, CDR2 SYGVNS. The germline V and J ends were trimmed by 6 bases and 5 bases, with 11 bases remaining between them. DNA for the CDR3: TGTGCCAGCAGCCCCCTGGGCCACGAGCAGTACTTC. Protein: CASSPLGHEQYF.

This clone was seen just once. The genes are TRBV9 and TRBJ1-6, with D tentatively TRBD1 (5 bases). With 4 bases removed from V and 13 bases from J, the gap between germline ends came to 18 bases. In germline, CDR1 is SGDLS, CDR2 YYNGEE. CDR3 length: 14 residues. The CDR3 sequence: CASSQDGQGGPLHF. CDR3 in DNA: TGTGCCAGCAGCCAGGACGGGCAGGGTGGGCCCCTCCACTTT.

The V call is TRBV7-2, the J call TRBJ1-1; possibly TRBD1 for D (5 bases). The length of the CDR3 is 15 residues. In germline, CDR1 is SGHTA, CDR2 FQGNSA. Trimming took 1 base from V and 1 from J, leaving 10 bases between them. CDR3 region: CASSLVSTGNTEAFF. CDR3 nucleotides: TGTGCCAGCAGCTTAGTATCAACAGGGAACACTGAAGCTTTCTTT.

This clone was counted a single time. The chain carries TRBV10-3 and TRBJ2-3, with D unclear. The CDR3 extends over 11 amino acids. Trimming removed 4 bases from V and 11 bases from J, with 10 bases in between. Germline assignment: CDR1 ENHRY and CDR2 SYGVKD. DNA of the CDR3: TGTGCCATCAGTGGAGGCTTAGGGCAGTATTTT. Its protein is CAISGGLGQYF.

The V gene is TRBV9, the J gene TRBJ2-7; the D gene is possibly TRBD2 (6 bases). Trimming pared 0 bases from V and 4 bases from J, leaving 14 bases between. CDR3 length equals 15 residues. Germline CDR1 is SGDLS and CDR2 is YYNGEE. CDR3 sequence: CASSVDGGAHYEQYF. Written as DNA, the CDR3 is TGTGCCAGCAGCGTAGACGGAGGGGCTCATTACGAGCAGTACTTC.

The chain links TRBV20-1 to TRBJ2-7, with D possibly TRBD2 on 5 matching bases. The ends were cut back, 6 bases at V and 3 bases at J, with 9 bases in the middle. The CDR3 sequence is 11 residues long. The germline gives CDR1 DFQATT, CDR2 SNEGSKA (reference sequence). CDR3 DNA sequence: TGCAGTGCCCCCGGGGACTACGAGCAGTACTTC. Translating it yields CSAPGDYEQYF.

The J gene is TRBJ1-1, the V gene TRBV5-1, with 7 bases identical to TRBD1. The length of the CDR3 is 14 residues. The junction had 4 bases not matched to a gene; V was cut back by 3 bases and J by 2 bases. CDR1 and CDR2 from the germline V gene are SGHRS and YFSETQ. CDR3 nucleotides: TGCGCCAGCAGCTACGACAGGGCTAACACTGAAGCTTTCTTT. It specifies CASSYDRANTEAFF.

CDR3 amino acids: CASSVSIGLAEAFF. Written as DNA, the CDR3 is TGTGCCAGCAGCGTTTCGATAGGGTTGGCTGAAGCTTTCTTT. The V and J genes are TRBV9 and TRBJ1-1, with D unresolved. The CDR3 sequence is 14 residues long. Germline CDR1 is SGDLS and CDR2 is YYNGEE. V was shortened by 2 bases and J by 6 bases, with 14 bases between the two germline ends.

The CDR3 loop is CSGGGGAAEQYF. In DNA form, the CDR3 reads TGCAGCGGTGGGGGAGGGGCAGCCGAGCAGTACTTC. The rearrangement links TRBV29-1 to TRBJ2-7, with 7 bases identical to TRBD2. The germline gives CDR1 SQVTM, CDR2 ANQGSEA. Unmatched junction bases numbered 9, after V lost 7 bases and J lost 6 bases. The CDR3 runs to 12 residues.

The chain links TRBV2 to TRBJ1-2, with 11 bases aligning to TRBD1. Germline V lookup: CDR1 SNHLY, CDR2 FYNNEI. This CDR3 is 16 amino acids long. Losses at the gene ends were 6 bases for V and 6 bases for J; bases not matched to a gene: 12. The CDR3 bases are TGTGCCAGCAGGCAACCCGGGACAGGGGGTATTGATGGCTACACCTTC. It encodes CASRQPGTGGIDGYTF.

V is TRBV27 and J is TRBJ2-7; 9 bases match TRBD1. The CDR3 has 13 amino acids. Germline values: CDR1 MNHEY, CDR2 SMNVEV (reference sequence). V lost 5 bases to trimming and J lost 5 bases; unmatched junction nucleotides: 4. The CDR3 reads CASSIGTGHEQYF. The CDR3, as DNA: TGTGCCAGCAGTATCGGGACAGGGCACGAGCAGTACTTC.

This chain uses TRBV29-1 with TRBJ2-1; 9 nucleotides agree with TRBD2. Germline V gene data show CDR1 as SQVTM and CDR2 as ANQGSEA. The CDR3 has 15 residues. After removal of 3 bases from V and 4 bases from J, the junction contained 7 bases not matched to a gene. The CDR3 region has the DNA TGCAGCGTTGAGCCTATTAGCGGGGGTTACAATGAGCAGTTCTTC. Translated: CSVEPISGGYNEQFF.

Of note for this clone: The junction does not match germline at one end; this may be a read error. This chain links TRBV7-8 with TRBJ2-2; the D is unclear. This CDR3 has 14 residues. Germline-derived CDR1 and CDR2 are SGHVS and FQNEAQ. The CDR3 region has the DNA TGTGCCAGCAGCTTAGAAGGTTACACGGGGGAGCTGTTTTTT. Translating it yields CASSLEGYTGELFF. Combining the CDR3 with reference TRBV7-8 and TRBJ2-2 gives the whole variable domain GAGVSQSPRYKVAKRGQDVALRCDPISGHVSLFWYQQALGQGPEFLTYFQNEAQLDKSGLPSDRFFAERPEGSVSTLKIQRTQQEDSAVYLCASSLEGYTGELFFGEGSRLTVL.

This clone showed up just a few times. The CDR3 nucleotides are TGTGCCAGCAGCGTAGTACAAATCGGGGAGCTGTTTTTT. Its protein is CASSVVQIGELFF. J is TRBJ2-2 and V is TRBV9, with D unclear. CDR1 and CDR2 from the germline V gene are SGDLS and YYNGEE. Trimming stripped 0 bases from V and 7 bases from J, with 7 bases between. The CDR3 is 13 residues long.

This chain uses TRBV7-2 with TRBJ2-1, with D uncertain. The germline V and J ends were trimmed by 3 bases and 7 bases, with 4 bases remaining between them. Germline V CDR1 and CDR2: SGHTA, FQGNSA. The CDR3 sequence is 11 residues long. The CDR3 DNA reads TGTGCCAGCAGCTTTGATAATGAGCAGTTCTTC. Its protein product is CASSFDNEQFF.

Only one count was recorded for this clone. V gene TRBV15 combines with J gene TRBJ1-2; D gene unclear. CDR1 and CDR2 (germline): LNHNV, YYDKDF (reference sequence). With 0 bases removed from V and 3 bases from J, the gap between germline ends came to 8 bases. This CDR3 spans 14 amino acids. CDR3 sequence reads: CATSRDRADYGYTF. In nucleotides, the CDR3 is TGTGCCACCAGCAGAGATCGGGCAGACTATGGCTACACCTTC. The whole variable domain, filled in from reference TRBV15 and TRBJ1-2, reads DAMVIQNPRYQVTQFGKPVTLSCSQTLNHNVMYWYQQKSSQAPKLLFHYYDKDFNNEADTPDNFQSRRPNTSFCFLDIRSPGLGDTAMYLCATSRDRADYGYTFGSGTRLTVV.

This clone appeared once. CDR3 DNA: TGTGCCAGCAGCAAAACAGGGGTTAGCACTGAAGCTTTCTTT. Protein sequence: CASSKTGVSTEAFF. V gene TRBV27 combines with J gene TRBJ1-1; 7 bases are shared with TRBD1. V was clipped by 6 bases and J by 4 bases; unmatched bases: 8. Looked up from germline, CDR1 is MNHEY and CDR2 is SMNVEV (reference sequence). CDR3 length equals 14 residues.

The rearrangement uses TRBV29-1 and TRBJ1-1; TRBD1 might be the D (6 bases). CDR3 length: 13 residues. V lost 3 bases and J lost 6, with 14 bases in between. Germline CDR1 SQVTM, CDR2 ANQGSEA. Here the CDR3 reads CSVDHRENSEAFF. Here the CDR3 DNA reads TGCAGCGTTGATCACAGGGAGAATTCTGAAGCTTTCTTT.

The chain joins TRBV5-4 to TRBJ2-5; 7 bases fit TRBD2. The CDR3 totals 17 residues. CDR1 SGHNT and CDR2 YYREEE come from the germline V gene (reference sequence). V shed 3 bases and J 2 bases; nucleotides not matched to a gene: 13. In DNA, the CDR3 is TGTGCCAGCAGCTCGCAGAATCTACTAGCGCCGCAAGAGACCCAGTACTTC. Translating it yields CASSSQNLLAPQETQYF.

In regard to this clone: Different DNA sequences within this sample yield the same CDR3. The V gene is TRBV5-1, the J gene TRBJ1-1; D gene unclear. The length of the CDR3 is 13 residues. Trimming removed 0 bases from V and 0 bases from J, with 3 bases in between. CDR1 is SGHRS, CDR2 YFSETQ, per germline. In nucleotides, the CDR3 is TGCGCCAGCAGCTTGGAACTGAACACTGAAGCTTTCTTT. Protein product: CASSLELNTEAFF.

This clone was observed a handful of times. The chain is built from TRBV29-1 and TRBJ1-5; a possible D gene is TRBD1 (5 bases). The V and J ends lost 7 bases and 5 bases respectively, with 12 bases between them. CDR3 length equals 12 residues. The germline V gene encodes CDR1 SQVTM and CDR2 ANQGSEA. DNA of the CDR3: TGCAGCGGACAGTGGGGGGATCAGCCCCAGCATTTT. Translation gives CSGQWGDQPQHF. The variable domain in full, completed from reference TRBV29-1 and TRBJ1-5, reads SAVISQKPSRDICQRGTSLTIQCQVDSQVTMMFWYRQQPGQSLTLIATANQGSEATYESGFVIDKFPISRPNLTFSTLTVSNMSPEDSSIYLCSGQWGDQPQHFGDGTRLSIL.

This clone was counted between two and nine times. This chain links TRBV15 with TRBJ2-1, with TRBD2 identical over 8 bases. The trim removed 3 bases at V and 5 bases at J, leaving 6 bases unmatched. The CDR3 is 15 amino acids. Germline V gene sequence: CDR1 LNHNV, CDR2 YYDKDF (reference sequence). In DNA, the CDR3 is TGTGCCACCAGCAGGACTAGCGAGCCGGACAATGAGCAGTTCTTC. Translated, it gives CATSRTSEPDNEQFF.

This sequence joins TRBV19 and TRBJ1-4; no clear D gene. With 7 bases removed from V and 11 bases from J, the gap between germline ends came to 20 bases. This CDR3 is built from 14 residues. Germline V gene data show CDR1 as LNHDA and CDR2 as SQIVND (reference sequence). CDR3 protein: CASTRGPEFVKLFF. The CDR3 DNA sequence: TGTGCCAGTACTCGCGGGCCGGAGTTCGTGAAACTGTTTTTT.